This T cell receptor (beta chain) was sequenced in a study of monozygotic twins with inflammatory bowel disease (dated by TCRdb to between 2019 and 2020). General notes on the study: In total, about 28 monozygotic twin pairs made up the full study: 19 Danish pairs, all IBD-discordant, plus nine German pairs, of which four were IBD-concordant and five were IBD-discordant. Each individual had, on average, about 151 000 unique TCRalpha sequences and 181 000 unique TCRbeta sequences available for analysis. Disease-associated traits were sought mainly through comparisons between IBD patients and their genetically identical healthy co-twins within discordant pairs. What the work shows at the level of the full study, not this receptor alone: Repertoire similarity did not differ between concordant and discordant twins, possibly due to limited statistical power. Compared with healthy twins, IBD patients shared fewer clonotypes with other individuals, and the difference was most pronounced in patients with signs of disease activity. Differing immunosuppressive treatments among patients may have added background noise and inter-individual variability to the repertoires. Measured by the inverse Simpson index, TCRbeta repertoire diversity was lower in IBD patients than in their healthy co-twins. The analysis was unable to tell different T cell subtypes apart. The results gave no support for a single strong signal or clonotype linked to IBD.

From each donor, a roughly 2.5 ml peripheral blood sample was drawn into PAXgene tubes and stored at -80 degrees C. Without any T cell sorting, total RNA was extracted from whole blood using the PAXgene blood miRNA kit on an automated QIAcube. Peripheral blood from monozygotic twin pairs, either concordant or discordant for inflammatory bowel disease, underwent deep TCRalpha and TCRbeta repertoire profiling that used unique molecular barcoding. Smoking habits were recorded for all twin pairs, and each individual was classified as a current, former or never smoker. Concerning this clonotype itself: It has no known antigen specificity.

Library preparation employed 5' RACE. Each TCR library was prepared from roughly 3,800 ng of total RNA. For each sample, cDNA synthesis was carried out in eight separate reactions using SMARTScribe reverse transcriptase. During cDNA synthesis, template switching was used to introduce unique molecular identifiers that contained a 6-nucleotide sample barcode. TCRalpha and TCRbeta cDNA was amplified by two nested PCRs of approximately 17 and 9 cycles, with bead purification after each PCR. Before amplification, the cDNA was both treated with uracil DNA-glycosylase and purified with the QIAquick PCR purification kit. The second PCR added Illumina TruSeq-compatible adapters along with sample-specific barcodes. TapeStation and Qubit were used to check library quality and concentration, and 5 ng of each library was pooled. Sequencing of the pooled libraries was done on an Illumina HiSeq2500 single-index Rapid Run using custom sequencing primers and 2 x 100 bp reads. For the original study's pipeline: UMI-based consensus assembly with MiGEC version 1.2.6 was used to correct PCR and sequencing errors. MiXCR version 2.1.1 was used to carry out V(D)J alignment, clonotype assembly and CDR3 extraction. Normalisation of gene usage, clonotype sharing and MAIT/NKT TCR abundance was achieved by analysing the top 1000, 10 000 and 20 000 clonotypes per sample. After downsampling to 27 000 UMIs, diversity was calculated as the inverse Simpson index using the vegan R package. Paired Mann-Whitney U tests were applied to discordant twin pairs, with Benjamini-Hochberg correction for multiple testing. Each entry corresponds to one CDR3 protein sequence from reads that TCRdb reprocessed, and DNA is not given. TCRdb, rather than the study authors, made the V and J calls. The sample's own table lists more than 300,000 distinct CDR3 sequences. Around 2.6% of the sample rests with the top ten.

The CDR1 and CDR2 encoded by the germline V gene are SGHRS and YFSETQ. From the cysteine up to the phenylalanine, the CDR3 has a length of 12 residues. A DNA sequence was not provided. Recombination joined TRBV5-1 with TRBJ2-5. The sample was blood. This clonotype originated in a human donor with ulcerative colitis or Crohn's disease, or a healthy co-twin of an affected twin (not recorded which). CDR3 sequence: CASKQNQETQYF.